Below are 24 T cell receptor beta chains sequenced from a single sample in a study of beta chain features in type 1 diabetes (dated by TCRdb to 2016 to 2019). Library preparation was by the immunoSEQ multiplex PCR assay. The entire isolated RNA was reverse transcribed using the High Capacity cDNA Reverse Transcription Kit, and thus expressed TCRB transcripts were sequenced. TCRdb stores this immuneACCESS table with in-frame sequences only. Part of the clones is absent; in the studies checked, under half of the shortfall reflects unresolved V genes, and no reason is known for the rest. This sample is represented by fewer than 250,000 clones; over 65% of them were singletons. Together, the top ten hold approximately 0.053% of the sample. The sequencing input was naive CD4+ T cells from blood. The cell subset or site tag for this specimen amounts to: true naive CD4+ T cells. The receptor set was obtained from a man under 40 in good health.

The chain is built from TRBV7-4 and TRBJ1-5; perhaps TRBD1 as D (5 bases). V lost 4 bases and J lost 0, with 13 bases in between. This CDR3 is built from 16 residues. CDR1 is SGHVT and CDR2 is SQSDAQ in the germline V gene. The CDR3 is CASSSTRAYSNQPQHF. DNA for the CDR3: TGTGCCAGCAGCTCGACCAGGGCTTATAGCAATCAGCCCCAGCATTTT.

The chain is built from TRBV9 and TRBJ2-7; D possibly corresponds to TRBD2 (7 bases). V lost 4 bases to trimming and J lost 4 bases, with 15 bases between them. The germline V gene has CDR1 SGDLS and CDR2 YYNGEE. The CDR3 spans 14 residues. CDR3 DNA: TGTGCCAGCAGCCCCGAGGGGGGGCGGTACGAGCAGTACTTC. The encoded protein is CASSPEGGRYEQYF.

This chain connects TRBV7-2 to TRBJ2-1; 7 nucleotides agree with TRBD2. The length of the CDR3 is 15 residues. V dropped 0 bases and J dropped 9; count of bases not matched to a gene: 8. Germline V CDR1 and CDR2: SGHTA, FQGNSA. The CDR3 sequence is CASSLAGGPFVEQFF. CDR3 in DNA: TGTGCCAGCAGCTTAGCGGGAGGGCCTTTCGTTGAGCAGTTCTTC.

The chain uses TRBV29-1 and TRBJ2-3; perhaps D is TRBD1 or TRBD2 (5 bases each). This CDR3 contains 12 residues. Germline CDR1 reads SQVTM; CDR2 reads ANQGSEA. Between the trimmed V and J ends, which lost 2 bases and 9 bases, there was a span of 12 bases. The CDR3 DNA is TGCAGCGTTGAACGGGACGCTCGGACGCAGTATTTT. It translates to CSVERDARTQYF.

The V and J genes are TRBV7-2 and TRBJ2-3; tentatively, D is TRBD1 (5 bases). CDR1 SGHTA and CDR2 FQGNSA come from the germline V gene. The CDR3 extends over 14 amino acids. With 1 base removed from V and 2 bases from J, the gap between germline ends came to 7 bases. CDR3 region: CASSLDRLTDTQYF. Here the CDR3 DNA reads TGTGCCAGCAGCTTAGACAGGCTCACAGATACGCAGTATTTT. The whole variable domain, filled in from reference TRBV7-2 and TRBJ2-3, reads GAGVSQSPSNKVTEKGKDVELRCDPISGHTALYWYRQSLGQGLEFLIYFQGNSAPDKSGLPSDRFSAERTGGSVSTLTIQRTQQEDSAVYLCASSLDRLTDTQYFGPGTRLTVL.

The V gene is TRBV2, the J gene TRBJ2-5; D is unclear. The length of the CDR3 is 13 residues. Germline CDR1 and CDR2: SNHLY and FYNNEI. Trimming shortened V by 6 bases and J by 1 base, and 9 bases separated the two germline ends. CDR3 DNA sequence: TGTGCCAGCAGCAGAGAGTTCCAAGAGACCCAGTACTTC. Its translation: CASSREFQETQYF.

The chain combines TRBV30 with TRBJ2-1; TRBD1 matches at 8 bases. Germline CDR1 is GTSNPN and CDR2 is SVGIG (reference sequence). The CDR3 runs 14 residues. Germline trimming cut 4 bases from V and 2 bases from J; bases unmatched to any gene: 4. CDR3 bases: TGTGCCTGGAAGAAGGACAGGGCCTACAATGAGCAGTTCTTC. Amino acid sequence: CAWKKDRAYNEQFF.

This clone was seen a few times. The rearrangement joins TRBV29-1 to TRBJ2-7; D may be TRBD1 (5 bases). In germline, CDR1 is SQVTM, CDR2 ANQGSEA. V was clipped by 6 bases and J by 0 bases, with 12 bases between them. The CDR3 sequence is 13 residues long. The CDR3 nucleotides read TGCAGCGTCTGGCAGGGCCTCTCCTACGAGCAGTACTTC. It translates to CSVWQGLSYEQYF.

This clone was seen a few times. The sample carries other DNA sequences with the same CDR3. The V gene is TRBV30, the J gene TRBJ1-5, with 7 bases lining up with TRBD1. Germline trimming cut 1 base from V and 6 bases from J; bases unmatched to any gene: 3. The CDR3 length is 13 residues. Germline CDR1 GTSNPN, CDR2 SVGIG (reference sequence). CDR3 sequence: CAWSGQGGQPQHF. CDR3 bases: TGTGCCTGGAGTGGACAGGGAGGTCAGCCCCAGCATTTT.

This chain links TRBV28 with TRBJ2-1; D is undetermined. Germline V gives CDR1 MDHEN, CDR2 SYDVKM. CDR3 length equals 14 residues. V was pared by 4 bases and J by 3 bases, with 10 bases between. CDR3 nucleotides: TGTGCCAGCAGTTCCCGCCCGTTCTACAATGAGCAGTTCTTC. Its protein is CASSSRPFYNEQFF. Combining the CDR3 with reference TRBV28 and TRBJ2-1 gives the whole variable domain DVKVTQSSRYLVKRTGEKVFLECVQDMDHENMFWYRQDPGLGLRLIYFSYDVKMKEKGDIPEGYSVSREKKERFSLILESASTNQTSMYLCASSSRPFYNEQFFGPGTRLTVL.

As regards this clone: This sample includes further DNA sequences coding for the same CDR3. V is TRBV30 and J is TRBJ2-7; D possibly corresponds to TRBD1 (5 bases). Germline values: CDR1 GTSNPN, CDR2 SVGIG (reference sequence). Trimming shortened V by 0 bases and J by 4 bases, and 10 bases separated the two germline ends. This CDR3 is built from 13 residues. The CDR3 loop is CAWSVGQGYEQYF. The CDR3 DNA reads TGTGCCTGGAGTGTAGGGCAGGGATACGAGCAGTACTTC.

V is TRBV25-1 and J is TRBJ2-1; 9 nucleotides match TRBD2. Germline CDR1 MGHDK, CDR2 SYGVNS. Trimming removed 5 bases from V and 6 bases from J; junction bases left unmatched: 11. The CDR3 length is 16 residues. CDR3 region: CASSIKREVGSNEQFF. The DNA of the CDR3 is TGTGCCAGCAGTATCAAGCGGGAGGTGGGTAGCAATGAGCAGTTCTTC.

The rearrangement links TRBV29-1 to TRBJ1-1; D is unclear. The CDR3 sequence is 13 residues long. The V gene's germline CDR1 is SQVTM and CDR2 ANQGSEA. The germline V and J ends were trimmed by 7 bases and 0 bases, with 12 bases remaining between them. This CDR3 is CSAIRPLNTEAFF. The CDR3 nucleotides are TGCAGCGCCATCAGGCCGCTGAACACTGAAGCTTTCTTT.

Note on this clone: An end of the junction does not agree with germline; a read error may underlie this. This chain links TRBV29-1 with TRBJ2-1, with TRBD2 identical over 12 bases. CDR3 size: 11 residues. Per the germline V gene, CDR1 is SQVTM and CDR2 is ANQGSEA. CDR3 sequence reads: CSVETSGRSLF. The DNA of the CDR3 is TGCAGCGTAGAAACTAGCGGGAGGTCTCTCTTC.

The chain combines TRBV7-2 with TRBJ2-5, with 11 bases aligning to TRBD2. CDR1 SGHTA and CDR2 FQGNSA come from the germline V gene. Losses at the gene ends were 5 bases for V and 1 base for J; bases not matched to a gene: 0. The CDR3 is 14 residues long. The DNA of the CDR3 is TGTGCCAGCAGCACTAGCGGGGGCCAAGAGACCCAGTACTTC. It encodes CASSTSGGQETQYF. The variable domain in full, with the rest retrieved from reference TRBV7-2 and TRBJ2-5, is GAGVSQSPSNKVTEKGKDVELRCDPISGHTALYWYRQSLGQGLEFLIYFQGNSAPDKSGLPSDRFSAERTGGSVSTLTIQRTQQEDSAVYLCASSTSGGQETQYFGPGTRLLVL.

The rearrangement joins TRBV27 to TRBJ1-2; 9 bases fit TRBD1. V lost 5 bases, J lost 3 bases, and 7 bases stayed unmatched. The CDR3 has 15 residues. Germline assignment: CDR1 MNHEY and CDR2 SMNVEV (reference sequence). The CDR3 nucleotides read TGTGCCAGCAGTCCGGACCGGGACAGGGACTATGGCTACACCTTC. Translating gives CASSPDRDRDYGYTF.

A single count supports this clone. The chain couples TRBV28 to TRBJ2-5; the D call may be TRBD1 or TRBD2 (7 bases each). This CDR3 is 14 amino acids long. CDR1 and CDR2 (germline): MDHEN, SYDVKM. V shed 8 bases and J shed 9 bases, with 22 bases lying between them. The CDR3 loop reads CASGEGALAVPQYF. CDR3 DNA: TGTGCCAGCGGGGAGGGGGCCCTGGCCGTACCCCAGTACTTC.

The chain couples TRBV29-1 to TRBJ1-5; 10 bases align to TRBD1. CDR1 SQVTM and CDR2 ANQGSEA come from the germline V gene. The CDR3 consists of 13 residues. Losses at the gene ends were 6 bases for V and 5 bases for J; bases not matched to a gene: 4. The CDR3 bases are TGCAGCGTAGCCGGGACAGGGGATCAGCCCCAGCATTTT. As protein: CSVAGTGDQPQHF. Full variable domain (outside the CDR3, taken from reference TRBV29-1 and TRBJ1-5): SAVISQKPSRDICQRGTSLTIQCQVDSQVTMMFWYRQQPGQSLTLIATANQGSEATYESGFVIDKFPISRPNLTFSTLTVSNMSPEDSSIYLCSVAGTGDQPQHFGDGTRLSIL.

V and J are TRBV7-2 and TRBJ2-1; D gene unclear. This CDR3 has 13 amino acids. Germline V gene data show CDR1 as SGHTA and CDR2 as FQGNSA. V lost 5 bases and J lost 8, with 13 bases in between. Here the CDR3 DNA reads TGTGCCAGCAGCCAGAACATTTTCGATGAGCAGTTCTTC. Translated, it gives CASSQNIFDEQFF.

The chain is built from TRBV7-2 and TRBJ2-7, with D possibly called TRBD1 or TRBD2 (5 bases each). Trimming took 5 bases from V and 6 from J, leaving 17 bases between them. The CDR3 runs 14 residues. The germline V gene has CDR1 SGHTA and CDR2 FQGNSA. As DNA, the CDR3 is TGTGCCAGCAGCCCAGACCCCCAGGGACGCGAGCAGTACTTC. It encodes CASSPDPQGREQYF.

This chain uses TRBV14 with TRBJ2-6, with unresolved D. The CDR3 is 15 amino acids. Trimming removed 2 bases at V and 4 bases at J, with 9 bases between. Germline values: CDR1 SGHDN, CDR2 FVKESK. CDR3 loop: CASSQKGPGANVLTF. The CDR3 DNA reads TGTGCCAGCAGCCAAAAAGGTCCCGGGGCCAACGTCCTGACTTTC. The whole variable domain, remainder taken from reference TRBV14 and TRBJ2-6, is EAGVTQFPSHSVIEKGQTVTLRCDPISGHDNLYWYRRVMGKEIKFLLHFVKESKQDESGMPNNRFLAERTGGTYSTLKVQPAELEDSGVYFCASSQKGPGANVLTFGAGSRLTVL.

CDR3 residues: CASSPSLAYNSPLHF. The CDR3 DNA reads as TGTGCCAGCTCACCATCTCTCGCGTATAATTCACCCCTCCACTTT. The V call is TRBV18, the J call TRBJ1-6; D is uncertain. The CDR3 loop spans 15 amino acids. V was shortened by 2 bases and J by 4 bases, with 9 bases between the two germline ends. CDR1 is KGHSH, CDR2 LQKENI, per germline.

This clone is a singleton in its sample. The chain combines TRBV29-1 with TRBJ1-2; D is undetermined. Germline values: CDR1 SQVTM, CDR2 ANQGSEA. This CDR3 region has 12 residues. With 0 bases removed from V and 6 bases from J, the gap between germline ends came to 8 bases. Here the CDR3 DNA reads TGCAGCGTTGAAGAGCTAGTAAATGGCTACACCTTC. Amino acid sequence: CSVEELVNGYTF.

The chain employs TRBV4-3 and TRBJ2-6, with 9 positions matching TRBD2. The CDR3 loop spans 18 amino acids. Looked up from germline, CDR1 is LGHNA and CDR2 is YSLEER. J was trimmed by 0 bases and V by 4 bases; bases with no gene match: 7. The CDR3 here is CASSPTSGGLSGANVLTF. The CDR3 region has the DNA TGCGCCAGCAGCCCGACTAGCGGAGGACTCTCTGGGGCCAACGTCCTGACTTTC.